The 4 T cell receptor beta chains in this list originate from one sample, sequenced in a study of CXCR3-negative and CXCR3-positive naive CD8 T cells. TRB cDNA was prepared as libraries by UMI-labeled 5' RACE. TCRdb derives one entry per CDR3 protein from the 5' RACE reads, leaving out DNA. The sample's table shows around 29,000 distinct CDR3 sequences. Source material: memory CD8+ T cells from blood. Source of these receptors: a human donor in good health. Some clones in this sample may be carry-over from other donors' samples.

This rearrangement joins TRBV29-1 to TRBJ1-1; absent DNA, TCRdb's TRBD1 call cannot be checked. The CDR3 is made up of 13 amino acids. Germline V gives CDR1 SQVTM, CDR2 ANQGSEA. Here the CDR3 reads CSIALTANTEAFF.

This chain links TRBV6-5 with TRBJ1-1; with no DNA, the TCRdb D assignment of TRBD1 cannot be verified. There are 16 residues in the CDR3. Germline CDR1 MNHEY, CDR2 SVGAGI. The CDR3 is CASRPYSGDRGTEAFF.

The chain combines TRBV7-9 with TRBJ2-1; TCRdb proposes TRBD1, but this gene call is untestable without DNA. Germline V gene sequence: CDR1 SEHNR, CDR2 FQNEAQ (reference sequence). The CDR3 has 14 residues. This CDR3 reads CASSPPGNHNEQYF.

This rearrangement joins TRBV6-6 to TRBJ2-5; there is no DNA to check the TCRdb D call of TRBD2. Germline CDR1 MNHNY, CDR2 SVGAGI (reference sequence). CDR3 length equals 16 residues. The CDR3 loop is CASSTHEGLPQETQYF.